These 26 T cell receptor beta chains were sequenced from one sample in a study of T cell clones after liver transplantation. Measured with immunoSEQ multiplex PCR; TCRdb has only the in-frame clones, and not every one. The table shows over 70,000 clones, with 80% occurring only once. Sequencing used CD4+ T cells from blood, obtained 12 months after liver transplant. These receptors were collected from a human patient who received a liver transplant. Some T cells may be provided by the graft donor.

The genes are TRBV28 and TRBJ2-7; D is ambiguous. The CDR3 sequence is 12 residues long. Trimming left V 3 bases short and J 7 bases short, with 10 bases between. Germline V gene lookup returns CDR1 MDHEN and CDR2 SYDVKM. This CDR3 is CASSFGVFEQYF. The CDR3 DNA reads TGTGCCAGCAGTTTCGGAGTATTTGAGCAGTACTTC.

The rearrangement joins TRBV19 to TRBJ1-2, with a weak D call TRBD1 (5 bases). The CDR3 extends over 11 amino acids. V was shortened by 10 bases and J by 7 bases, with 13 bases between the two germline ends. The V gene's germline CDR1 is LNHDA and CDR2 SQIVND (reference sequence). The CDR3 DNA follows: TGTGCCACCTACAGGTGGGGTGGCTACACCTTC. Translating it yields CATYRWGGYTF.

The V and J genes are TRBV6-5 and TRBJ2-7; unclear D gene. The CDR3 covers 13 residues. Germline lookup yields CDR1 MNHEY and CDR2 SVGAGI. V lost 2 bases, J lost 3 bases, and 8 bases lay in between. The CDR3 spells CASSYGVGYEQYF. The CDR3 bases are TGTGCCAGCAGTTACGGTGTGGGCTACGAGCAGTACTTC.

V gene TRBV6-1 combines with J gene TRBJ1-2; tentative D call: TRBD1 (5 bases). Germline loops: CDR1 MNHNS, CDR2 SASEGT. CDR3 length: 15 residues. V lost 6 bases and J lost 1, with 15 bases in between. In nucleotides, the CDR3 is TGTGCCAGCAGGAGGCTTCCAGACAGTAACTATGGCTACACCTTC. It is translated as CASRRLPDSNYGYTF.

This clone was found a few times. The chain couples TRBV2 to TRBJ2-7; D may be TRBD2 (6 bases). The CDR3 consists of 13 residues. V lost 6 bases to trimming and J lost 5 bases, with 14 bases between them. Germline lookup yields CDR1 SNHLY and CDR2 FYNNEI. The CDR3 sequence is CASRLTRSDEQYF. The CDR3 DNA sequence: TGTGCCAGCAGGTTGACTAGGAGTGACGAGCAGTACTTC.

V and J are TRBV4-1 and TRBJ2-2; D is possibly TRBD2 (5 bases). Germline V gene lookup returns CDR1 MGHRA and CDR2 YSYEKL. This CDR3 comprises 15 residues. V dropped 2 bases and J dropped 3 bases, with 10 bases sitting between them. The CDR3 spells CASSQQDSDTGELFF. The CDR3 coding sequence is TGCGCCAGCAGCCAACAGGACTCAGACACCGGGGAGCTGTTTTTT.

Only a few counts were recorded for this clone. The chain joins TRBV19 to TRBJ1-2; the D gene is possibly TRBD1 (6 bases). The CDR3 has 15 residues. The germline V gene has CDR1 LNHDA and CDR2 SQIVND (reference sequence). The V end lost 5 bases, the J end lost 3 bases, and 16 bases lay between the germline ends. CDR3 DNA: TGTGCCAGTAGTGGGTTGGAAGGGGGAGACTATGGCTACACCTTC. Translation: CASSGLEGGDYGYTF.

This clone is a singleton in its sample. This chain connects TRBV6-6 to TRBJ1-5; weak D call: TRBD1 (6 bases). V lost 6 bases to trimming and J lost 12 bases, with 12 bases between them. The CDR3 length is 11 residues. Per the germline V gene, CDR1 is MNHNY and CDR2 is SVGAGI (reference sequence). Here the CDR3 reads CASSFRQDQHF. The DNA for the CDR3 is TGTGCCAGCAGCTTTCGACAGGACCAGCATTTT.

This clone was seen a single time. The genes are TRBV6-1 and TRBJ2-1; unclear D gene. Per germline, CDR1 MNHNS and CDR2 SASEGT. The CDR3 spans 11 residues. Trimming stripped 6 bases from V and 7 bases from J, with 7 bases between. CDR3 nucleotide sequence: TGTGCCAGCAGATCCCATAATGAGCAGTTCTTC. Amino acid sequence: CASRSHNEQFF.

The CDR3, as DNA: TGTGCCAGCAGTCAGAATCAGGGCGGGCAGTTCTTC. Translation: CASSQNQGGQFF. The chain joins TRBV28 to TRBJ2-1; a weak D match, TRBD1 (5 bases). The CDR3 covers 12 residues. V was trimmed by 5 bases and J by 12 bases, leaving 14 bases between them. Germline lookup yields CDR1 MDHEN and CDR2 SYDVKM.

The chain uses TRBV18 and TRBJ1-1; TRBD1 aligns across 9 bases. The junction had 4 bases not matched to a gene; V was cut back by 4 bases and J by 1 base. The CDR3 covers 15 residues. The germline V gene encodes CDR1 KGHSH and CDR2 LQKENI. Here the CDR3 DNA reads TGTGCCAGCTCACAACAGGGGGCTGGGAACACTGAAGCTTTCTTT. It encodes CASSQQGAGNTEAFF.

The V gene is TRBV20-1, the J gene TRBJ2-7; D is uncertain. Germline CDR1 and CDR2: DFQATT and SNEGSKA (reference sequence). Deletions cut 3 bases from V and 6 bases from J, with 9 bases between. This CDR3 has 11 amino acids. The CDR3 protein is CSARGGAEQYF. The CDR3 DNA reads TGCAGTGCTAGGGGTGGTGCCGAGCAGTACTTC.

This clone has just one count. J is TRBJ1-1 and V is TRBV5-1; D is unclear. The V and J ends lost 0 bases and 2 bases respectively, with 5 bases between them. The CDR3 has 13 residues. Germline-derived CDR1 and CDR2 are SGHRS and YFSETQ. CDR3 coding DNA: TGCGCCAGCAGCTTGGATCCTAACACTGAAGCTTTCTTT. Protein product: CASSLDPNTEAFF.

This chain links TRBV7-9 with TRBJ2-2, with 8 bases matching TRBD2. The germline V gene has CDR1 SEHNR and CDR2 FQNEAQ (reference sequence). The J segment lost 6 bases and the V segment lost 1 base, leaving 1 base of the junction unmatched. CDR3 length equals 14 residues. The CDR3 DNA reads as TGTGCCAGCAGCTTAGGGCGGGAGGCCGGGGAGCTGTTTTTT. Translating it yields CASSLGREAGELFF.

This chain links TRBV28 with TRBJ1-2; D remains ambiguous. Germline values: CDR1 MDHEN, CDR2 SYDVKM. Deletions cut 10 bases from V and 6 bases from J, with 9 bases between. This CDR3 spans 10 amino acids. CDR3: CAIKGNGYTF. Here the CDR3 DNA reads TGTGCCATCAAAGGAAATGGCTACACCTTC.

J is TRBJ1-1 and V is TRBV18, with D perhaps matching TRBD1 (5 bases). CDR1 and CDR2 from the germline V gene are KGHSH and LQKENI. V lost 5 bases, J lost 1 base, and 11 bases lay in between. The CDR3 has 14 residues. The CDR3 loop is CASSSGTANTEAFF. CDR3 sequence (DNA): TGTGCCAGCTCAAGTGGGACGGCGAACACTGAAGCTTTCTTT.

At least ten counts were recorded for this clone. This chain uses TRBV7-2 with TRBJ1-2; 8 bases agree with TRBD1. The CDR3 extends over 15 amino acids. V lost 2 bases, J lost 3 bases, and 5 bases stayed unmatched. Looked up from germline, CDR1 is SGHTA and CDR2 is FQGNSA. Here the CDR3 DNA reads TGTGCCAGCAGCTTAAAGCAGGGGGCTGACTATGGCTACACCTTC. Residues: CASSLKQGADYGYTF.

V usage is TRBV7-8 and J usage is TRBJ2-5; the match to TRBD1 covers 9 bases. The germline V gene has CDR1 SGHVS and CDR2 FQNEAQ. Unmatched junction bases numbered 12, after V lost 2 bases and J lost 5 bases. The CDR3 has 17 residues. CDR3 coding DNA: TGTGCCAGCAGCTTATCCCAGACAGGGGGGTTTCGGGAGACCCAGTACTTC. Translation gives CASSLSQTGGFRETQYF.

V usage is TRBV29-1 and J usage is TRBJ1-1, with 7 bases fitting TRBD1. Germline V gene lookup returns CDR1 SQVTM and CDR2 ANQGSEA. The CDR3 covers 14 residues. The trim removed 3 bases at V and 1 base at J, leaving 5 bases unmatched. The CDR3 DNA sequence: TGCAGCGTTGAGGGGACAGTGAAGAACACTGAAGCTTTCTTT. Encoded protein: CSVEGTVKNTEAFF. The variable domain in full, completed from reference TRBV29-1 and TRBJ1-1, reads SAVISQKPSRDICQRGTSLTIQCQVDSQVTMMFWYRQQPGQSLTLIATANQGSEATYESGFVIDKFPISRPNLTFSTLTVSNMSPEDSSIYLCSVEGTVKNTEAFFGQGTRLTVV.

The V and J genes are TRBV5-1 and TRBJ1-4; the match to TRBD1 covers 8 bases. Germline CDR1 reads SGHRS; CDR2 reads YFSETQ. CDR3 length: 16 amino acids. Germline trimming cut 1 base from V and 3 bases from J; bases unmatched to any gene: 5. The CDR3 nucleotides are TGCGCCAGCAGCTTGCTCGACAGGGGTCCTAATGAAAAACTGTTTTTT. This sequence encodes CASSLLDRGPNEKLFF. The full variable domain, rest sourced from reference TRBV5-1 and TRBJ1-4, is KAGVTQTPRYLIKTRGQQVTLSCSPISGHRSVSWYQQTPGQGLQFLFEYFSETQRNKGNFPGRFSGRQFSNSRSEMNVSTLELGDSALYLCASSLLDRGPNEKLFFGSGTQLSVL.

This rearrangement joins TRBV6-5 to TRBJ2-7; D perhaps matches TRBD2 (7 bases). CDR3 length: 15 residues. The germline gives CDR1 MNHEY, CDR2 SVGAGI. V was shortened by 5 bases and J by 2 bases, with 16 bases between the two germline ends. The CDR3: CASSRLRGGTYEQYF. In DNA, the CDR3 is TGTGCCAGCAGTCGACTAAGGGGGGGGACCTACGAGCAGTACTTC.

V is TRBV29-1 and J is TRBJ2-5; D may match TRBD1 or TRBD2 (5 bases each). The CDR3 spans 12 residues. Looked up from germline, CDR1 is SQVTM and CDR2 is ANQGSEA. V shed 8 bases and J shed 5 bases, with 15 bases lying between them. The CDR3 is CSSWDGAETQYF. DNA for the CDR3: TGCAGCTCCTGGGACGGTGCTGAGACCCAGTACTTC.

The rearrangement uses TRBV13 and TRBJ2-5; D call uncertain. Trimming took 2 bases from V and 5 from J, leaving 9 bases between them. This CDR3 is 13 amino acids long. Per the germline V gene, CDR1 is PRHDT and CDR2 is FYEKMQ (reference sequence). CDR3 in DNA: TGTGCCAGCAGCTTACAACGGTCGGAGACCCAGTACTTC. This translates into CASSLQRSETQYF.

The rearrangement links TRBV5-4 to TRBJ1-1; possible D gene TRBD1, 5 bases. With 1 base removed from V and 5 bases from J, the gap between germline ends came to 12 bases. Germline CDR1 SGHNT, CDR2 YYREEE (reference sequence). CDR3 size: 14 residues. The CDR3 spells CASSLMAGGTEAFF. CDR3 coding DNA: TGTGCCAGCAGCTTGATGGCCGGGGGGACTGAAGCTTTCTTT.

For the CDR3, the DNA is TGTGCCAGCAGCCTGCTACCCGGAATGAACACTGAAGCTTTCTTT. Its protein product is CASSLLPGMNTEAFF. The chain recombines TRBV11-2 with TRBJ1-1; D call uncertain. This CDR3 contains 15 residues. Germline-derived CDR1 and CDR2 are SGHAT and FQNNGV. The V gene lost 5 bases and the J gene lost 0 bases, with 13 bases spanning the gap.

The rearrangement links TRBV27 to TRBJ1-1; weak D call: TRBD1 (5 bases). V lost 5 bases to trimming and J lost 1 base, with 8 bases between them. There are 13 residues in the CDR3. Germline CDR1 MNHEY, CDR2 SMNVEV (reference sequence). In nucleotides, the CDR3 is TGTGCCAGCAGTGCAAGGGGGAACACTGAAGCTTTCTTT. Its protein is CASSARGNTEAFF.